This T cell receptor beta chain was retrieved from a study of graft-versus-host responses after intestinal transplantation. Background on the study: The study gave all recipients anti-thymocyte globulin induction, then tacrolimus and steroids for roughly 3 years. Findings of the study overall: GvH clones were found in recipient marrow; some appeared first in ileum or blood.

The method was immunoSEQ multiplex PCR; TCRdb's version includes in-frame clones alone and lacks a portion of them. The sample lists 6,000 to 7,000 clones; approximately 25% were seen once. Stimulators, some 200,000 irradiated and violet-dye-labeled cells, were plated with some 200,000 CFSE-labeled responder cells. CD3+CD4+ and CD3+CD8+ responders that were proliferating and CFSE-low were sorted post-reaction. The sample was alloreactive CD4+ T cells from a mixed lymphocyte reaction culture, taken before transplantation. The subset denotes: CFSE-low proliferating T cells sorted from approximately six-day pre-transplant mixed lymphocyte reaction (GvH or HvG direction). This TCR was recovered from a human patient who was an organ donor for intestinal transplantation.

The chain's CDR3 is CASSLGWRDPPYNEQFF. The CDR3 DNA reads TGTGCCAGCAGCTTGGGGTGGCGGGATCCCCCCTACAATGAGCAGTTCTTC. The J gene is TRBJ2-1, the V gene TRBV5-4; a possible D gene is TRBD2 (6 bases). The CDR3 is made up of 17 amino acids. The germline V and J ends were trimmed by 0 bases and 2 bases, with 15 bases remaining between them. Germline values: CDR1 SGHNT, CDR2 YYREEE (reference sequence).